The 8 T cell receptor beta chains listed next were all sequenced from one sample in a study of blood T cell repertoires in COVID-19. The table came from immunoSEQ multiplex PCR; TCRdb's copy has only in-frame clones and leaves some out. This table holds hundreds of thousands of clones, about nine tenths found once. The sample was peripheral blood. These receptor sequences come from a man between 60 and 75 years old who had recovered from COVID-19.

The genes are TRBV2 and TRBJ1-1; 8 nucleotides agree with TRBD1. The CDR3 contains 17 residues. With V trimmed by 5 bases and J by 0 bases, 11 bases remained unmatched. Germline values: CDR1 SNHLY, CDR2 FYNNEI. The CDR3 DNA sequence: TGTGCCAGCAGTCTCTCTTGGGACAGGAAACTGAACACTGAAGCTTTCTTT. Translation: CASSLSWDRKLNTEAFF. Variable domain in full (rest from reference TRBV2 and TRBJ1-1): EPEVTQTPSHQVTQMGQEVILRCVPISNHLYFYWYRQILGQKVEFLVSFYNNEISEKSEIFDDQFSVERPDGSNFTLKIRSTKLEDSAMYFCASSLSWDRKLNTEAFFGQGTRLTVV.

The genes are TRBV27 and TRBJ2-1, with D possibly matching TRBD1 (6 bases). Germline V gives CDR1 MNHEY, CDR2 SMNVEV (reference sequence). V was cut by 6 bases and J by 2 bases, with 11 bases left in between. CDR3 length: 14 residues. In DNA, the CDR3 is TGTGCCAGCAGGGGGACATCCCCCTACAATGAGCAGTTCTTC. Translation: CASRGTSPYNEQFF.

This clone was recorded once. This chain connects TRBV4-2 to TRBJ2-5; no reliable D call. Between the trimmed V and J ends, which lost 0 bases and 1 base, there was a span of 9 bases. The germline gives CDR1 LGHNA, CDR2 YNFKEQ. The CDR3 contains 15 residues. CDR3 region: CASSQDLNRQETQYF. The CDR3 region has the DNA TGTGCCAGCAGCCAAGATCTAAACCGCCAAGAGACCCAGTACTTC.

The table lists this clone with a count of one. Other nucleotide sequences from this sample produce the same CDR3. The chain recombines TRBV18 with TRBJ2-7; 7 bases are shared with TRBD2. Per the germline V gene, CDR1 is KGHSH and CDR2 is LQKENI. CDR3 size: 15 residues. J was trimmed by 5 bases and V by 4 bases; bases with no gene match: 11. Written as DNA, the CDR3 is TGTGCCAGCTCACTTCTAAGGGTCACTAGCGACGAGCAGTACTTC. It translates to CASSLLRVTSDEQYF.

This clone has only one observation. The V call is TRBV6-5, the J call TRBJ2-7; 8 positions agree with TRBD2. Trimming at V came to 2 bases and at J to 5 bases, leaving 11 bases not matched to a gene. The germline V gene encodes CDR1 MNHEY and CDR2 SVGAGI. There are 16 residues in the CDR3. The CDR3 coding sequence is TGTGCCAGCAGTTACGCCTTTATCGGGGGGGCGGACGAGCAGTACTTC. Its protein is CASSYAFIGGADEQYF.

V usage is TRBV19 and J usage is TRBJ1-5; 10 bases map to TRBD1. The CDR3 covers 15 residues. Germline trimming cut 6 bases from V and 1 base from J; bases unmatched to any gene: 3. CDR1 is LNHDA, CDR2 SQIVND, per germline (reference sequence). Here the CDR3 reads CASRRQGASNQPQHF. CDR3 nucleotide sequence: TGTGCCAGTAGGAGACAGGGGGCGAGCAATCAGCCCCAGCATTTT.

The chain is built from TRBV6-1 and TRBJ2-7; D unclear. Germline V gene data show CDR1 as MNHNS and CDR2 as SASEGT. V shed 2 bases and J shed 3 bases, with 11 bases lying between them. The CDR3 sequence is 14 residues long. Written as DNA, the CDR3 is TGTGCCAGCAGTGAAATCCTCCTCCTCTACGAGCAGTACTTC. The encoded protein is CASSEILLLYEQYF.

This sequence joins TRBV30 and TRBJ2-1; weak D call: TRBD1 (6 bases). Germline-derived CDR1 and CDR2 are GTSNPN and SVGIG (reference sequence). The V and J ends lost 3 bases and 3 bases respectively, with 12 bases between them. CDR3 length equals 14 residues. CDR3: CAWRQGFGYNEQFF. The CDR3 DNA sequence: TGTGCCTGGAGGCAGGGGTTCGGCTACAATGAGCAGTTCTTC.